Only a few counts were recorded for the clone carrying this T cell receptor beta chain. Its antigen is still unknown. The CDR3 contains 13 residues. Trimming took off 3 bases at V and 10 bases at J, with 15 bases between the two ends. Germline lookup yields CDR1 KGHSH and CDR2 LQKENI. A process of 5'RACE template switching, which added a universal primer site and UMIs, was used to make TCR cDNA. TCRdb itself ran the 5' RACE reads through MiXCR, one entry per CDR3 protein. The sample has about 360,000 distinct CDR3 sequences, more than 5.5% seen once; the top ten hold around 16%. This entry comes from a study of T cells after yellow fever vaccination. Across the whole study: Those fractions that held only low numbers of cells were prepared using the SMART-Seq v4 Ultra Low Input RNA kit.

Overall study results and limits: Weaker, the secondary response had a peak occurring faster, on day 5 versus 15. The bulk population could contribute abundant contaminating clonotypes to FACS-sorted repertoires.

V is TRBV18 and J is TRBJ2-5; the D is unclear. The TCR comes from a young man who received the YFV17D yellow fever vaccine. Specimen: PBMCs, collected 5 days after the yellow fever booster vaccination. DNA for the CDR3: TGTGCCAGCTCACCTAAAGCCCTTGGGGACCAGTACTTC. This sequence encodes CASSPKALGDQYF.